These 10 T cell receptor beta chains originate from one sample sequenced in a study of cytomegalovirus exposure and HLA in healthy donors. Primers: 60 Vbeta forward and 13 Jbeta reverse. Produced via immunoSEQ multiplex PCR; TCRdb's table is partial and in-frame only. The table has 80,000 or so clones, roughly 63% seen once; the top ten hold over 5.5%. Material for sequencing was PBMCs. The receptors were sampled from a man younger than 45 in good health and CMV-seropositive.

The chain recombines TRBV6-1 with TRBJ2-7; TRBD1 might be the D (5 bases). The V end lost 0 bases, the J end lost 4 bases, and 13 bases lay between the germline ends. CDR1 is MNHNS and CDR2 is SASEGT in the germline V gene. This CDR3 is 15 amino acids long. This CDR3 is CASSEARRAPYEQYF. The DNA for the CDR3 is TGTGCCAGCAGTGAAGCTCGCAGGGCTCCTTACGAGCAGTACTTC.

The chain recombines TRBV6-5 with TRBJ1-2; D is unclear. V gave up 5 bases and J gave up 8 bases, with 18 bases separating them. The CDR3 runs 14 residues. The germline CDR1 and CDR2 sequences are MNHEY and SVGAGI. For the CDR3, the DNA is TGTGCCAGCAGTCTCCCGGGAAGAATGTGGGGCTACACCTTC. It yields the protein CASSLPGRMWGYTF.

The chain combines TRBV30 with TRBJ1-3; the match to TRBD1 covers 8 bases. V lost 5 bases and J lost 1; bases outside the gene matches: 10. The CDR3 is 16 residues long. Germline V gene lookup returns CDR1 GTSNPN and CDR2 SVGIG (reference sequence). The CDR3 loop is CAWARTGQVSGNTIYF. For the CDR3, the DNA is TGTGCCTGGGCTAGGACGGGACAGGTATCTGGAAACACCATATATTTT.

This clone showed up just once. V is TRBV29-1 and J is TRBJ2-7; 7 bases are shared with TRBD2. After removal of 7 bases from V and 3 bases from J, the junction contained 6 bases not matched to a gene. Looked up from germline, CDR1 is SQVTM and CDR2 is ANQGSEA. This CDR3 spans 12 amino acids. CDR3 sequence (DNA): TGCAGCGCCGCGGGAGTCGGCTACGAGCAGTACTTC. Translating it yields CSAAGVGYEQYF.

V gene TRBV5-6 combines with J gene TRBJ1-1; D not resolved. V lost 2 bases and J 4 bases, leaving 12 bases between the germline ends. Per germline, CDR1 SGHDT and CDR2 YYEEEE. The CDR3 consists of 14 residues. This chain's CDR3 is CASSFDKRSTEAFF. The DNA of the CDR3 is TGTGCCAGCAGCTTTGATAAACGGAGCACTGAAGCTTTCTTT. Full variable domain (outside the CDR3, taken from reference TRBV5-6 and TRBJ1-1): DAGVTQSPTHLIKTRGQQVTLRCSPKSGHDTVSWYQQALGQGPQFIFQYYEEEERQRGNFPDRFSGHQFPNYSSELNVNALLLGDSALYLCASSFDKRSTEAFFGQGTRLTVV.

This clone was seen a single time. The chain couples TRBV7-6 to TRBJ2-5; perhaps TRBD1 as D (6 bases). Deletions cut 1 base from V and 8 bases from J, with 14 bases between. The CDR3 is made up of 14 amino acids. CDR1 is SGHVS, CDR2 FNYEAQ, per germline. The CDR3 region has the DNA TGTGCCAGCAGCTTAGTCATCAGGGGTGACACCCAGTACTTC. Its protein product is CASSLVIRGDTQYF.

This clone was counted between two and nine times. The V gene is TRBV5-1, the J gene TRBJ2-3; the D is unclear. Germline V lookup: CDR1 SGHRS, CDR2 YFSETQ. The CDR3 length is 16 residues. Deletions cut 5 bases from V and 0 bases from J, with 16 bases between. As DNA, the CDR3 is TGCGCCAGCAGGCCAGGCGAGACCTCTAGCACAGATACGCAGTATTTT. Protein: CASRPGETSSTDTQYF.

This clone has just one count. This rearrangement joins TRBV2 to TRBJ1-6; no firm D call. The CDR3 consists of 14 residues. Germline CDR1 reads SNHLY; CDR2 reads FYNNEI. Trimming took off 4 bases at V and 8 bases at J, with 12 bases between the two ends. The CDR3 reads CASSVSDGDSPLHF. The CDR3, as DNA: TGTGCCAGCAGTGTCTCGGACGGGGATTCACCCCTCCACTTT.

The V and J genes are TRBV14 and TRBJ2-1; D is possibly TRBD1 (5 bases). The V gene's germline CDR1 is SGHDN and CDR2 FVKESK. The CDR3 is made up of 16 amino acids. Trimming removed 0 bases from V and 3 bases from J, with 12 bases in between. CDR3 in amino acids: CASSQDVGADYNEQFF. Written as DNA, the CDR3 is TGTGCCAGCAGCCAAGATGTAGGGGCTGACTACAATGAGCAGTTCTTC.

This clone was found a few times. The CDR3 loop reads CASSTQGDEQYF. DNA of the CDR3: TGTGCCAGCAGCACTCAGGGGGACGAGCAGTACTTC. The chain combines TRBV16 with TRBJ2-7, with 7 bases aligning to TRBD1. V trimming: 5 bases; J trimming: 5 bases; junction bases outside the gene matches: 3. CDR3 length equals 12 residues. Germline V lookup: CDR1 KGHSY, CDR2 FQNENV.